The sequence of this T cell receptor (beta chain) was determined in a study of blood T cell repertoires in COVID-19 (TCRdb year 2020). Regarding the complete study: The collaborator samples originated in the United States, Italy and Spain and spanned the acute and convalescent phases of COVID-19. The prospective study material was composed of cDNA or gDNA derived from T cells, B-cell-depleted T cells, or PBMCs. Subjects who had been exposed to COVID-19, were actively infected with it, or had recovered from it provided the deeply sampled blood TCRbeta repertoires that made up the dataset. The repertoires were released in a freely available public database intended as a resource for research on the immune response to SARS-CoV-2. The samples were drawn from two sources: the first 160 participants of the ongoing ImmuneRACE study, and 1,000 to 1,500 subjects contributed by 6 global collaborators. The sample metadata nearly always contained a de-identified subject ID, COVID-19 status, age in years and sex. HLA class I and class II types, where available, came from metadata supplied by the sample provider rather than from assay-based typing.

The research as a whole found: The quantity of clinical and demographic metadata differed by source and by participant and was supplied without curation.

The collaborating institutions used their own protocols to collect whole blood in K2EDTA tubes. For TCRbeta analysis, collaborators shipped samples in one of three forms: frozen whole blood, isolated PBMCs, or DNA extracted from either of those sample types. TCRbeta CDR3 regions were amplified from genomic DNA by means of the immunoSEQ Assay, a bias-controlled multiplex PCR. In the authors' own workflow: The number of nucleated cells in each sample was estimated by amplification of reference gene primers within the assay. Sequence reads were collapsed and filtered to measure the absolute abundance of every unique TCRbeta CDR3 rearrangement. Productive Simpson clonality was computed per sample as the square root of Simpson's diversity index over productive rearrangements. This is the immuneACCESS table as TCRdb keeps it, with only in-frame sequences that have V and J called. A part of the clones is gone; compared with another copy, unresolved V genes explain less than half, and the rest is unexplained. D and trimming were read from the DNA, whereas the V and J calls and clone size are those reported in that table. This sample lists 55,000 to 80,000 clones; around 80% were detected once. The ten largest account for approximately 6% of the sample.

Reading the germline V gene gives CDR1 MGHRA and CDR2 YSYEKL. Trimming takes 6 bases off V and 1 base off J; junction bases not matched to a gene: 6. From the cysteine up to the phenylalanine, the CDR3 has a length of 18 residues. Only the CDR3 DNA stays, 54 bases, in frame from base 1. This clone was picked up a small number of times. Its antigen is currently not known. No base qualities exist here, and no much larger clone lies one base off it. Sequencing was carried out using peripheral blood. This TCR derives from a human donor in a cohort sampled during active COVID-19. Recombination joined TRBV4-1 with TRBJ2-1; 16 middle bases align to TRBD2. The DNA sequence is as follows: TGCGCCAGCAGGGGACTAGCGGGAGGGCCAAGGTCCTACAATGAGCAGTTCTTC. Translated, this gives CASRGLAGGPRSYNEQFF.